A selection of T cell receptor beta chains follows, all from one sample in a study of identical twins. TCRdb independently ran MiXCR on the 5' RACE reads; one entry per CDR3 protein. The sample has approximately 210,000 distinct CDR3 sequences; over 5.5% are singletons. This sample was shared with a second study, whose subject was T cells expressing NK-cell markers.

Source material: CD8+ T cells sorted from blood. The receptors come from a woman younger than 30 in good health. CDR3s include the opening cysteine and the closing phenylalanine or tryptophan. The D gene is left open where the match is weak. Only some rows state a clone size, as once, few, many or a class for expanded clones.

v_gene	d_gene	j_gene	abundance	CDR3aa	CDR3nt
TRBV20-1	-	TRBJ2-1	few	CSARDRFVGNEQFF	TGCAGTGCTAGAGATAGGTTCGTCGGCAATGAGCAGTTCTTC
TRBV29-1	-	TRBJ1-1	-	CSVILNTEAFF	TGCAGCGTTATCCTTAACACTGAAGCTTTCTTT
TRBV20-1	-	TRBJ1-2	many	CSASDSDYGYTF	TGCAGTGCTAGCGACAGTGACTATGGCTACACCTTC
TRBV29-1	-	TRBJ2-7	-	CSVEDLGAYEQYF	TGCAGCGTTGAAGATCTAGGCGCCTACGAGCAGTACTTC
TRBV5-6	TRBD1	TRBJ2-7	-	CASSQPDREGIYEQYF	TGTGCCAGCAGCCAGCCCGACAGGGAAGGCATCTACGAGCAGTACTTC
TRBV3-1	-	TRBJ1-4	-	CASSQDFAWTANEKLFF	TGTGCCAGCAGCCAAGATTTCGCTTGGACAGCTAATGAAAAACTGTTTTTT
TRBV20-1	-	TRBJ2-1	few	CSARRFNEQFF	TGCAGTGCGAGGAGGTTCAATGAGCAGTTCTTC
TRBV6-1	-	TRBJ2-7	few	CASSQGHFSYEQYF	TGTGCCAGCAGCCAAGGACATTTCTCCTACGAGCAGTACTTC
TRBV4-3	TRBD2	TRBJ2-5	-	CASSQARAGGREETQYF	TGCGCCAGCAGCCAAGCGAGGGCGGGAGGGCGAGAAGAGACCCAGTACTTC
TRBV6-2/TRBV6-3	-	TRBJ2-1	many	CASSYDRTRELDEQFF	TGTGCCAGCAGTTACGATCGGACCCGGGAGTTAGATGAGCAGTTCTTC
TRBV7-9	-	TRBJ2-3	many	CASSSEGRGSTDTQYF	TGTGCCAGCAGCTCGGAGGGAAGGGGGAGCACAGATACGCAGTATTTT
TRBV19	TRBD1	TRBJ2-1	-	CATLPGTGNYEQFF	TGTGCCACTCTCCCGGGGACAGGGAATTATGAGCAGTTCTTC
TRBV4-3	-	TRBJ1-1	many	CASSQDQRMNTEAFF	TGCGCCAGCAGCCAAGATCAGCGGATGAACACTGAAGCTTTCTTT
TRBV27	TRBD2	TRBJ2-7	-	CASSLSSGGAYEQYF	TGTGCCAGCAGTTTAAGTAGCGGGGGGGCCTACGAGCAGTACTTC
TRBV19	-	TRBJ2-3	few	CASTEDSGTDTQYF	TGTGCCAGTACCGAGGACTCGGGAACAGATACGCAGTATTTT
TRBV20-1	TRBD2	TRBJ2-3	many	CSAVRLAGLTDTQYF	TGCAGTGCCGTCCGGTTAGCGGGATTGACAGATACGCAGTATTTT
TRBV6-6	TRBD2	TRBJ2-7	-	CAGEGGTYEQYF	TGTGCCGGGGAGGGCGGGACCTACGAGCAGTACTTC
TRBV5-5	-	TRBJ2-7	-	CASSLVGSAETNSYEQYF	TGTGCCAGCAGCTTGGTGGGCTCAGCTGAGACAAACTCCTACGAGCAGTACTTC
TRBV7-9	-	TRBJ2-1	many	CASSRGGGNEQFF	TGTGCCAGCAGCCGGGGCGGAGGGAATGAGCAGTTCTTC
TRBV7-9	-	TRBJ1-1	many	CASSLAGRGVRDTEAFF	TGTGCCAGCAGCTTAGCTGGCAGGGGAGTAAGAGACACTGAAGCTTTCTTT
TRBV7-6	-	TRBJ2-2	few	CASKLSTGAYQGELFF	TGTGCCAGCAAACTGAGCACGGGAGCCTACCAAGGGGAGCTGTTTTTT
TRBV30	-	TRBJ2-7	few	CAWSEGEQYF	TGTGCCTGGAGTGAAGGCGAGCAGTACTTC
TRBV20-1	-	TRBJ2-1	many	CSARGLGAGEQFF	TGCAGTGCTAGAGGACTGGGGGCCGGTGAGCAGTTCTTC
TRBV6-1	-	TRBJ2-1	-	CASSPKGTYNEQFF	TGTGCCAGCAGCCCCAAGGGAACCTACAATGAGCAGTTCTTC
TRBV5-8	-	TRBJ1-5	-	CASSLELKHGPQPQHF	TGTGCCAGCAGCTTGGAGTTAAAACACGGACCTCAGCCCCAGCATTTT
TRBV6-2/TRBV6-3	-	TRBJ1-2	many	CASSYTAVHGYTF	TGTGCCAGCAGTTACACCGCCGTGCATGGCTACACCTTC
TRBV2	-	TRBJ2-7	few	CASSEGAAYSYEQYF	TGTGCCAGCAGTGAAGGGGCAGCTTACTCCTACGAGCAGTACTTC
TRBV6-6	TRBD1	TRBJ1-4	many	CASWTGEKLFF	TGTGCCAGTTGGACAGGGGAAAAACTGTTTTTT
TRBV7-9	-	TRBJ2-5	few	CASSFLRTNRRETQYF	TGTGCCAGCAGCTTCCTGAGGACTAATCGGAGGGAGACCCAGTACTTC
TRBV7-9	TRBD2	TRBJ2-3	-	CASSLSSGTRDTQYF	TGTGCCAGCAGCTTATCTAGCGGGACTAGGGATACGCAGTATTTT
TRBV12-3/TRBV12-4	-	TRBJ1-5	few	CASSSSRDQPQHF	TGTGCCAGCAGTTCAAGTAGGGATCAGCCCCAGCATTTT
TRBV11-2	-	TRBJ1-5	many	CASSPVADQPQHF	TGTGCCAGCAGCCCCGTGGCGGATCAGCCCCAGCATTTT
TRBV27	-	TRBJ2-7	-	CASSLQGIGYEQYF	TGTGCCAGCAGTTTGCAGGGTATCGGCTACGAGCAGTACTTC
TRBV9	TRBD1	TRBJ2-7	many	CASSVAGGQGYEQYF	TGTGCCAGCAGCGTAGCAGGGGGCCAAGGCTACGAGCAGTACTTC
TRBV12-3/TRBV12-4	-	TRBJ1-1	many	CASSYGTPEAFF	TGTGCCAGCAGTTACGGGACACCCGAAGCTTTCTTT
TRBV29-1	-	TRBJ2-5	-	CSVARLGHKETQYF	TGCAGCGTTGCCAGGTTAGGTCACAAAGAGACCCAGTACTTC
TRBV27	-	TRBJ2-7	-	CASNFSPGPTEQYF	TGTGCCAGCAACTTCTCCCCGGGACCCACAGAGCAGTACTTC
TRBV20-1	TRBD2	TRBJ2-7	few	CSARPSETSDPYEQYF	TGCAGTGCTAGACCTTCGGAAACTAGCGATCCCTACGAGCAGTACTTC
TRBV6-1	TRBD2	TRBJ2-1	many	CASSPGLANEQFF	TGTGCCAGCAGTCCGGGACTAGCGAATGAGCAGTTCTTC
TRBV27	-	TRBJ2-1	few	CASNPHSAHNEQFF	TGTGCCAGCAATCCTCATAGCGCGCACAATGAGCAGTTCTTC
TRBV9	-	TRBJ1-2	-	CASRGTRAASPNYGYTF	TGTGCCAGCCGAGGGACCAGGGCAGCGAGCCCTAACTATGGCTACACCTTC
TRBV5-6	-	TRBJ2-7	-	CASSPGVWGEQYF	TGTGCCAGCAGCCCGGGTGTGTGGGGCGAGCAGTACTTC
TRBV20-1	-	TRBJ2-1	-	CSASGDNEQFF	TGCAGTGCTAGTGGGGACAATGAGCAGTTCTTC
TRBV2	TRBD1	TRBJ2-7	-	CASSPGQGDSEQYF	TGTGCCAGCAGCCCGGGACAGGGGGACTCCGAGCAGTACTTC
TRBV6-1	-	TRBJ2-5	-	CATGGGPSHF	TGTGCCACCGGCGGTGGGCCCTCACACTTC
TRBV6-2/TRBV6-3	-	TRBJ2-1	many	CASSGGSSYNEQFF	TGTGCCAGCAGCGGGGGTAGCTCCTACAATGAGCAGTTCTTC
TRBV15	-	TRBJ1-1	few	CATSSPSDYTEAFF	TGTGCCACCAGCTCCCCATCAGATTACACTGAAGCTTTCTTT
TRBV5-8	-	TRBJ2-7	many	CASSKTYEQYF	TGTGCCAGCAGCAAGACCTACGAGCAGTACTTC
TRBV6-2/TRBV6-3	-	TRBJ2-7	many	CASSPVSDSYEQYF	TGTGCCAGCAGTCCCGTTTCGGACTCCTACGAGCAGTACTTC
TRBV25-1	TRBD1	TRBJ2-5	-	CARRTGGVQETQYF	TGTGCCAGACGAACAGGGGGAGTTCAAGAGACCCAGTACTTC